These T cell receptor beta chains were read from a single sample in a study of T cells in localized non-small cell lung cancer. Sequencing used immunoSEQ multiplex PCR; TCRdb keeps in-frame clones, though not all of them. The table lists 130,000 or so clones, around 92% of them singletons, with around 1.7% in the top ten. The sample here was peripheral blood, taken before any cancer treatment. These receptors all stem from an older female donor with stage I lung adenocarcinoma. The CDR3 runs from the conserved cysteine through the conserved F or W. D genes are given only for firm matches. The listing skips clone size in some rows; elsewhere it reads once, few, many or a size class.

TRBJ2-7,TRBV27,TRBD1,NA,TGTGCCAGCAGCTGGACAGGGTCCGAGCAGTACTTC,CASSWTGSEQYF
TRBJ1-1,TRBV6-6,NA,once,TGTGCCAGCTATATTCCAATGGCCAGAATGAACACTGAAGCTTTCTTT,CASYIPMARMNTEAFF
TRBJ2-7,TRBV7-3,NA,once,TGTGCCAGCAGCTTACGCCAGGGTCCCTACGAGCAGTACTTC,CASSLRQGPYEQYF
TRBJ2-1,TRBV7-6,NA,NA,TGTGCCAGCAGCTTAGGCGGGCTGAGCAATGAGCAGTTCTTC,CASSLGGLSNEQFF
TRBJ2-7,TRBV4-1,TRBD2,NA,TGCGCCAGCAGCCAAGTTCCGGGAGGAGGGACCTACGAGCAGTACTTC,CASSQVPGGGTYEQYF
TRBJ2-1,TRBV6-1,TRBD2,few,TGTGCCAGCAGTTTGCTAGCGGGAGGTCGCAATGAGCAGTTCTTC,CASSLLAGGRNEQFF
TRBJ1-1,TRBV27,NA,few,TGTGCCAGCAGTTTAGCAGCGAACACTGAAGCTTTCTTT,CASSLAANTEAFF
TRBJ2-2,TRBV5-1,TRBD2,NA,TGCGCCAGCAGCCCACCAGCGGGAGTGGCCGGGGAGCTGTTTTTT,CASSPPAGVAGELFF
TRBJ1-4,TRBV7-9,NA,NA,TGTGCCAGCAGCTTCTATAGAGATGAAAAACTGTTTTTT,CASSFYRDEKLFF
TRBJ1-4,TRBV27,TRBD1,NA,TGTGCCAGCAGTTTTTACAGGGGGGCTAGAACTAATGAAAAACTGTTTTTT,CASSFYRGARTNEKLFF
TRBJ2-3,TRBV30,TRBD2,NA,TGTGCCTGGAGTACAGGGACTAGCGGGAGAGGGGATACGCAGTATTTT,CAWSTGTSGRGDTQYF
TRBJ1-4,TRBV11-2,TRBD1,NA,TGTGCCAGCAAAACAGGGGGCAATAGTGAAAAACTGTTTTTT,CASKTGGNSEKLFF
TRBJ2-7,TRBV27,TRBD1,NA,TGTGCCAGCAGTTGGGACAGGGCCTACGAGCAGTACTTC,CASSWDRAYEQYF
TRBJ2-3,TRBV27,TRBD2,NA,TGTGCCAGCACCACAGAGACTAGCGGGAAAGACACTAGCACAGATACGCAGTATTTT,CASTTETSGKDTSTDTQYF
TRBJ2-2,TRBV19,TRBD1,few,TGTGCCGGGGGACAGGGGGGCACCGGGGAGCTGTTTTTT,CAGGQGGTGELFF
TRBJ1-4,TRBV27,NA,once,TGTGCCAGCAGTTTATCGGGAGCAACTAATGAAAAACTGTTTTTT,CASSLSGATNEKLFF
TRBJ1-2,TRBV15,TRBD1,NA,TGTGCCACCAGCACCGGGACAGCCTATGGCTACACCTTC,CATSTGTAYGYTF
TRBJ2-1,TRBV29-1,NA,once,TGCAGCGTTGAAGGGAGGTGGACGGGTTTCAATGAGCAGTTCTTC,CSVEGRWTGFNEQFF
TRBJ2-1,TRBV2,NA,NA,TGTGCCAGCAGTGAATGGCAGGGCTACAATGAGCAGTTCTTC,CASSEWQGYNEQFF
TRBJ2-2,TRBV5-6,NA,NA,TGTGCCAGCAGCTTCCGCGGGATAACGAACACCGGGGAGCTGTTTTTT,CASSFRGITNTGELFF
TRBJ2-1,TRBV13,NA,NA,TGTGCCAGCAGCCCCGGAAAGGGCGCCAACCCCCTTTACAATGAGCAGTTCTTC,CASSPGKGANPLYNEQFF
TRBJ2-5,TRBV6-6,NA,once,TGTGCCAGCAGCACCCTAGAGACCCAGTACTTC,CASSTLETQYF
TRBJ2-4,TRBV28,NA,NA,TGTGCCAGCAGTTTATCCAAAAACATTCAGTACTTC,CASSLSKNIQYF
TRBJ2-7,TRBV5-1,NA,NA,TGCGCCAGCAGCTTAGGTCGGTCTTACGAGCAGTACTTC,CASSLGRSYEQYF
TRBJ2-7,TRBV5-4,NA,NA,TGTGCCAGCAGCTTGGACAGGCACAACCGCGGGCAGTACTTC,CASSLDRHNRGQYF
TRBJ2-3,TRBV5-1,TRBD2,once,TGCGCCAGCAGCTTGGCGGGACTAGGCACAGATACGCAGTATTTT,CASSLAGLGTDTQYF
TRBJ2-7,TRBV29-1,NA,NA,TGCAGCGTTGCCCATAGTGGCGGGATGTACGAGCAGTACTTC,CSVAHSGGMYEQYF
TRBJ2-1,TRBV29-1,NA,NA,TGCAGCGGGGACTCCTACAATGAGCAGTTCTTC,CSGDSYNEQFF
TRBJ2-3,TRBV5-1,TRBD1,NA,TGCGCCAGCAGCAACCGACAGGGGTGGGCAGATACGCAGTATTTT,CASSNRQGWADTQYF
TRBJ2-3,TRBV18,NA,NA,TGTGCCAGCTCACCAATTCAGGGGAACACAGATACGCAGTATTTT,CASSPIQGNTDTQYF
TRBJ1-4,TRBV2,NA,NA,TGTGCCAGCAGTGAAGGGGATGAAAAACTGTTTTTT,CASSEGDEKLFF
TRBJ2-1,TRBV7-3,NA,NA,TGTGCCAGCAGCCCGACGGGGGCAGCGCTAAGCTCCTACAATGAGCAGTTCTTC,CASSPTGAALSSYNEQFF
TRBJ2-3,TRBV5-4,TRBD2,NA,TGTGCCAGCAGCCACGGGACTACAACTAGCACAGATACGCAGTATTTT,CASSHGTTTSTDTQYF
TRBJ1-4,TRBV10-1,TRBD1,NA,TGCGCCAGCAGGGTCGGACAGGGTGGACGGGGATCTAATGAAAAACTGTTTTTT,CASRVGQGGRGSNEKLFF
TRBJ1-4,TRBV28,NA,NA,TGTGCCTGCTATGGGACGGATAATGAAAAACTGTTTTTT,CACYGTDNEKLFF
TRBJ1-3,TRBV6-1,NA,NA,TGTGCCAGCACGCTTTCCTCTGGAAACACCATATATTTT,CASTLSSGNTIYF
TRBJ2-1,TRBV15,TRBD2,NA,TGTGCCACCAGCAGAGGTTCTAGCGGCAATGAGCAGTTCTTC,CATSRGSSGNEQFF
TRBJ2-3,TRBV18,NA,NA,TGTGCCAGCGAATCGGAGGGGGATACGCAGTATTTT,CASESEGDTQYF
TRBJ2-2,TRBV4-1,TRBD2,NA,TGCGCCAGCAGTTATAGCGGGAGCGGGGAGCTGTTTTTT,CASSYSGSGELFF
TRBJ2-1,TRBV7-8,NA,few,TGTGCCAGCAGCCCCCGTGGGGCGGGTGTTGGGTTCAATGAGCAGTTCTTC,CASSPRGAGVGFNEQFF
TRBJ2-7,TRBV7-2,NA,NA,TGTGCCAGCGGTGACAGGACCTACGAGCAGTACTTC,CASGDRTYEQYF
TRBJ2-1,TRBV27,TRBD2,NA,TGTGCCAGCAGTTTATCCCAAGGGTGGGGAGGGAGTGAGCAGTTCTTC,CASSLSQGWGGSEQFF
TRBJ2-7,TRBV2,TRBD1,few,TGTGCCAGCAAAGGACAGGCACTAGCCTACGAGCAGTACTTC,CASKGQALAYEQYF
TRBJ1-6,TRBV10-3,NA,NA,TGTGCCATCAGTGGAGGGGTGGGCCTCAATTCACCCCTCCACTTT,CAISGGVGLNSPLHF
TRBJ2-7,TRBV18,NA,NA,TGTGCCAGCTCACCCGGATTCGGCACTGCGTTCCCCTACGAGCAGTACTTC,CASSPGFGTAFPYEQYF
TRBJ1-2,TRBV30,NA,NA,TGTGCCTGGAGTGTCCCGCCGTTTGGCTACACCTTC,CAWSVPPFGYTF
TRBJ1-5,TRBV30,NA,NA,TGTGCCTGGAGTCCGAAGAGTGGACAGCCCCAGCATTTT,CAWSPKSGQPQHF
TRBJ2-2,TRBV6-5,TRBD2,NA,TGTGCCAGCAGCCATCTAGCGGGAGGGACCGGGGAGCTGTTTTTT,CASSHLAGGTGELFF
TRBJ1-3,TRBV12-5,NA,NA,TGTGCTAGTGGCTTCGGCTCTGGAAACACCATATATTTT,CASGFGSGNTIYF
TRBJ1-2,TRBV29-1,TRBD1,NA,TGCAGCGTTGCTGGGACAGTCGATAACTATGGCTACACCTTC,CSVAGTVDNYGYTF
TRBJ1-3,TRBV30,NA,NA,TGTGCCTGGAGTGTATCTTTCGGTAGCTCTGGAAACACCATATATTTT,CAWSVSFGSSGNTIYF
TRBJ2-7,TRBV7-9,TRBD2,NA,TGTGCCAGCAGCTGGACTAGCGGCCCCTTGAACGAGCAGTACTTC,CASSWTSGPLNEQYF